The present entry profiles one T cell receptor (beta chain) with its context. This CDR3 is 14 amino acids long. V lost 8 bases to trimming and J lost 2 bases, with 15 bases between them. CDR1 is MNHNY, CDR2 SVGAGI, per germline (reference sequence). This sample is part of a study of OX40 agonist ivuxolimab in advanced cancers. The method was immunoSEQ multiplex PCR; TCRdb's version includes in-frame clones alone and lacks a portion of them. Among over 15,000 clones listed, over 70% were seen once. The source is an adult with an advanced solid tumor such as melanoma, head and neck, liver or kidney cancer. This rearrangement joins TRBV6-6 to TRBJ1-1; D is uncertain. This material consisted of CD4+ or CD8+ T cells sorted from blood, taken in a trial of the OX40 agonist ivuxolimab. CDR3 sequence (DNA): TGTGCCAGCCTAGGTAGGGAGGACAACACTGAAGCTTTCTTT. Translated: CASLGREDNTEAFF.